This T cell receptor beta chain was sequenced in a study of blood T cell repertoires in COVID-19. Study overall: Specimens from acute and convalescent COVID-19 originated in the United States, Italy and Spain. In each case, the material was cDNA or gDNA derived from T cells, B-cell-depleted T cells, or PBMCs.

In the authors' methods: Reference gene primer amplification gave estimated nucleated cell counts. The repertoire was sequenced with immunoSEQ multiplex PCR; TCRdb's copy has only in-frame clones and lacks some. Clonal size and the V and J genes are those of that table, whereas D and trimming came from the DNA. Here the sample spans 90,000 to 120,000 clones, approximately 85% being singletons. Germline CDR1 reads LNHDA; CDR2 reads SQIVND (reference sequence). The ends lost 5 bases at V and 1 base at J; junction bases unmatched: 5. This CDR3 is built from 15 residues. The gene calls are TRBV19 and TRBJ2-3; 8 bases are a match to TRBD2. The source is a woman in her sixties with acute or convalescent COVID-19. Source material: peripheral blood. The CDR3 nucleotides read TGTGCCAGTAGTTCCTCAGCGGGAGGCACAGATACGCAGTATTTT. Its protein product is CASSSSAGGTDTQYF.